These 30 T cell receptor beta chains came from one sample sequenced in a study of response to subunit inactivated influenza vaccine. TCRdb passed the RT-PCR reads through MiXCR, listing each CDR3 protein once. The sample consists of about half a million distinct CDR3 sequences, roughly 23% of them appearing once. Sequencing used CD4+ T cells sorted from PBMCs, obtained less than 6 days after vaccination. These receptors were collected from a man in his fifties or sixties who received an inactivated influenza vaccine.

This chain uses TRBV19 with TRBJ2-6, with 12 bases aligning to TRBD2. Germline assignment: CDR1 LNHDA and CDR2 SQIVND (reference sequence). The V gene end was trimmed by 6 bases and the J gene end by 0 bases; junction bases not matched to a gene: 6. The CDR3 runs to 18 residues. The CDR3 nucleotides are TGTGCCAGTAGCCATCGGACTAGCGGGATCTCTGGGGCCAACGTCCTGACTTTC. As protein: CASSHRTSGISGANVLTF.

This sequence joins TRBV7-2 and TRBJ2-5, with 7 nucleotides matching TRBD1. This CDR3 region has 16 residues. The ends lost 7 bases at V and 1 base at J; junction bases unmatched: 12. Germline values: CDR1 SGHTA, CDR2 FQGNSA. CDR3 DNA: TGTGCCAGCACCTTCGGGCGGTACAGGGGCCAAGAGACCCAGTACTTC. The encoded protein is CASTFGRYRGQETQYF.

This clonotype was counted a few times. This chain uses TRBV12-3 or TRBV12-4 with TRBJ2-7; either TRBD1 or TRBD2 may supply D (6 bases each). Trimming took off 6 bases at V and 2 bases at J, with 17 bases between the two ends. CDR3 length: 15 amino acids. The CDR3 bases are TGTGCCAGCAGCCCTATGTTGGGGGGCGCCTACGAGCAGTACTTC. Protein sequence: CASSPMLGGAYEQYF.

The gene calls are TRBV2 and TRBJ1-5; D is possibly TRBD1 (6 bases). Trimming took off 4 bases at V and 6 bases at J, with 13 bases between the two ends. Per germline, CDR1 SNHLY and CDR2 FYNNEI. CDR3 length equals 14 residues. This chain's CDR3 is CASSVGQSGQPQHF. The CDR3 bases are TGTGCCAGCAGTGTCGGACAGAGTGGTCAGCCCCAGCATTTT.

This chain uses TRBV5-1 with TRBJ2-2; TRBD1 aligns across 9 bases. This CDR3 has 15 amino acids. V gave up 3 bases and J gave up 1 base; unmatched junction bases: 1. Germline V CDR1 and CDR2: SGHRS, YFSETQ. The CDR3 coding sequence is TGCGCCAGCAGCTGGACAGGGGTGAACACCGGGGAGCTGTTTTTT. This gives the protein CASSWTGVNTGELFF. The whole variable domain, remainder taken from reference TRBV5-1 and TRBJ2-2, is KAGVTQTPRYLIKTRGQQVTLSCSPISGHRSVSWYQQTPGQGLQFLFEYFSETQRNKGNFPGRFSGRQFSNSRSEMNVSTLELGDSALYLCASSWTGVNTGELFFGEGSRLTVL.

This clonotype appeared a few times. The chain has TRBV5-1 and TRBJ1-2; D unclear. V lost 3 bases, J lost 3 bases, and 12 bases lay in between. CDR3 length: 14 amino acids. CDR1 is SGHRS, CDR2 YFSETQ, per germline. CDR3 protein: CASSSPLGDYGYTF. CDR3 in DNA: TGCGCCAGCAGCTCCCCCCTTGGGGACTATGGCTACACCTTC.

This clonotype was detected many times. The CDR3 loop is CSVGPDGYTF. The CDR3 DNA follows: TGCAGCGTAGGCCCCGATGGCTACACCTTC. The chain joins TRBV29-1 to TRBJ1-2; unclear D gene. The V and J ends lost 6 bases and 6 bases respectively, with 8 bases between them. CDR1 and CDR2 (germline): SQVTM, ANQGSEA. CDR3 length equals 10 residues.

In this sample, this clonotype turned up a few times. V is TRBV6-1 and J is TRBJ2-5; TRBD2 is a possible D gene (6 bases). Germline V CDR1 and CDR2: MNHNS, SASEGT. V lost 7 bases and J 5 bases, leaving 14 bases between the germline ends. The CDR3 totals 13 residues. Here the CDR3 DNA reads TGTGCCAGCAAACCGGGGACTCTTGAGACCCAGTACTTC. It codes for CASKPGTLETQYF.

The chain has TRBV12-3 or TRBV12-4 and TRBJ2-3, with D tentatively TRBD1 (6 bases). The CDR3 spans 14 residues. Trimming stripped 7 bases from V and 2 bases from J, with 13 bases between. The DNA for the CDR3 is TGTGCCAGCAAAGGGACAACAAACACAGATACGCAGTATTTT. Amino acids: CASKGTTNTDTQYF.

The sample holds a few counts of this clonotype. The DNA for the CDR3 is TGTGCCAGCAGTCCCCTCGACCGTAGCAATCAGCCCCAGCATTTT. Its translation: CASSPLDRSNQPQHF. The gene calls are TRBV28 and TRBJ1-5; D remains ambiguous. Germline V CDR1 and CDR2: MDHEN, SYDVKM. The CDR3 covers 15 residues. Between the trimmed V and J ends, which lost 5 bases and 0 bases, there was a span of 11 bases.

CDR3 region: CASSQDLNTGETQYF. As DNA, the CDR3 is TGCGCCAGCAGCCAAGACCTGAACACGGGGGAGACCCAGTACTTC. The rearrangement uses TRBV4-3 and TRBJ2-5, with D maybe TRBD2 (5 bases). The CDR3 runs to 15 residues. The germline CDR1 and CDR2 sequences are LGHNA and YSLEER. V shed 0 bases and J shed 5 bases, with 13 bases lying between them.

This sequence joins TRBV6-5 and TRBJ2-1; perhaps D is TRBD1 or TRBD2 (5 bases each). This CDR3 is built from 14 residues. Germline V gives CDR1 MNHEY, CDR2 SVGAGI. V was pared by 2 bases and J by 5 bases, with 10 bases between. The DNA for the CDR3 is TGTGCCAGCAGTTACGTGGGACGGGACAATGAGCAGTTCTTC. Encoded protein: CASSYVGRDNEQFF.

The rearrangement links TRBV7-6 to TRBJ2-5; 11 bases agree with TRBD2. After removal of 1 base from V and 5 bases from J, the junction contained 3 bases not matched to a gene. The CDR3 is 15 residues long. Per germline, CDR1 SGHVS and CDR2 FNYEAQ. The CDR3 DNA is TGTGCCAGCAGCTTAGTCGCTAGCGGGAGGGAGACCCAGTACTTC. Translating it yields CASSLVASGRETQYF.

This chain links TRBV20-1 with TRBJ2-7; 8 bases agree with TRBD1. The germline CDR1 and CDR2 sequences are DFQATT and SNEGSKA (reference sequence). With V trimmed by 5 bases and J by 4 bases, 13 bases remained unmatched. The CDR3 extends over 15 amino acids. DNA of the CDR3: TGCAGTGCTTCTACCTTGGACAGGGCGAATTACGAGCAGTACTTC. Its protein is CSASTLDRANYEQYF.

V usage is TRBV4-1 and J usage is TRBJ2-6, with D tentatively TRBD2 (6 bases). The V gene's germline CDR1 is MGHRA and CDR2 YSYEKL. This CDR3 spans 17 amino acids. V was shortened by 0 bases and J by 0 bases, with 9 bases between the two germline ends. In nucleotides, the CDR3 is TGCGCCAGCAGCCAAGATTTGGGGGGCTCTGGGGCCAACGTCCTGACTTTC. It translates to CASSQDLGGSGANVLTF.

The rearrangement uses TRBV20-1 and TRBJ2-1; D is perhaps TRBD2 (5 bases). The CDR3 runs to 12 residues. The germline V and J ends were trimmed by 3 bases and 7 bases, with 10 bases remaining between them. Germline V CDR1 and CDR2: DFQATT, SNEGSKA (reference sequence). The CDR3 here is CSASWTPNEQFF. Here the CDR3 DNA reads TGCAGTGCTAGCTGGACTCCTAATGAGCAGTTCTTC.

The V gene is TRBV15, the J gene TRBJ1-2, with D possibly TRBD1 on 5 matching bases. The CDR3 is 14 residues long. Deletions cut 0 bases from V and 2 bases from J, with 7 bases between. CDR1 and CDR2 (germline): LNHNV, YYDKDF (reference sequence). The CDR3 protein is CATSRDRENYGYTF. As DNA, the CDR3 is TGTGCCACCAGCAGAGACAGGGAAAACTATGGCTACACCTTC.

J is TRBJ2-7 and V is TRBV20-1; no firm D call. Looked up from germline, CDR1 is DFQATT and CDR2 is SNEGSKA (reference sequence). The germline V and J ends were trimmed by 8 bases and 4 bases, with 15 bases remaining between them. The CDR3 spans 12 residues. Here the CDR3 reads CSTGSTKYEQYF. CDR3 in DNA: TGCAGTACGGGTAGCACCAAATACGAGCAGTACTTC.

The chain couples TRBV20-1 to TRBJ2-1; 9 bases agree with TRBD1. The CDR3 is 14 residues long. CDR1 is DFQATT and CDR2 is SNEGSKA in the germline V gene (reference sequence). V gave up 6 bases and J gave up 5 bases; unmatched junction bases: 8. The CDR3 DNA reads TGCAGTGCCGTCCTTCGGGACAGGGACAATGAGCAGTTCTTC. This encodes CSAVLRDRDNEQFF.

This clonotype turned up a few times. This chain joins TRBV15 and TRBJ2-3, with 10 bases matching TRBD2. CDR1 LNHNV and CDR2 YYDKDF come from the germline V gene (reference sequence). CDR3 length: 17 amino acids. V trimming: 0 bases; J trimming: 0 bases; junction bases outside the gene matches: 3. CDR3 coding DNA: TGTGCCACCAGCAGAGATCAGACTAGCGGGAGCACAGATACGCAGTATTTT. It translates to CATSRDQTSGSTDTQYF.

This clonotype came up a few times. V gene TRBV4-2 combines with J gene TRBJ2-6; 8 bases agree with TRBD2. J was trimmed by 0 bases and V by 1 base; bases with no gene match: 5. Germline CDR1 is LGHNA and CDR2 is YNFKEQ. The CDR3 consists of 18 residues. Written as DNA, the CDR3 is TGTGCCAGCAGCCAAGTATTTCTAGCGGGCTCTGGGGCCAACGTCCTGACTTTC. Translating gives CASSQVFLAGSGANVLTF.

CDR3 bases: TGTGCCAGCAGTTTTGACCGGTATTATAATTCACCCCTCCACTTT. Encoded protein: CASSFDRYYNSPLHF. The chain couples TRBV12-3 or TRBV12-4 to TRBJ1-6; D unresolved. The CDR3 is 15 amino acids. With 3 bases removed from V and 4 bases from J, the gap between germline ends came to 10 bases.

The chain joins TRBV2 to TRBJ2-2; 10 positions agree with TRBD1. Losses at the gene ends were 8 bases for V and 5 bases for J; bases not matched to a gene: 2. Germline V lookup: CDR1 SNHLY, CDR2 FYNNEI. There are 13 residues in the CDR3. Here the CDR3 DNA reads TGTGCCAGCCGGGACAGGGGTACCGGGGAGCTGTTTTTT. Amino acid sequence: CASRDRGTGELFF.

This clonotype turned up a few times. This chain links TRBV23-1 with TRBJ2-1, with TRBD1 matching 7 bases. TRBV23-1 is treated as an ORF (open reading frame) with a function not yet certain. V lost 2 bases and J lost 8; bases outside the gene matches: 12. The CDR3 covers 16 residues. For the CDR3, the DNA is TGCGCCAGCAGTCAAACCGGGACAGAAGGGTTCGATGAGCAGTTCTTC. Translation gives CASSQTGTEGFDEQFF.

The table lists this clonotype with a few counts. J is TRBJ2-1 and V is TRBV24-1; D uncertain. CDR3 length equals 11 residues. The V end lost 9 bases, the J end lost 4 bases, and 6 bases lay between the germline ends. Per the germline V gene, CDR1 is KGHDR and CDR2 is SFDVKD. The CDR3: CATALYNEQFF. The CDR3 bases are TGTGCCACCGCGTTGTACAATGAGCAGTTCTTC.

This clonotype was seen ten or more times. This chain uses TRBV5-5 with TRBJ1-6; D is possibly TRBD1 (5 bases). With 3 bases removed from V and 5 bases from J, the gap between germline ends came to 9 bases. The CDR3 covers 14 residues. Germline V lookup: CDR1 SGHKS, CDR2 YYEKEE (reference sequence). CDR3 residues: CASSWWGNNSPLHF. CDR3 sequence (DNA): TGTGCCAGCAGCTGGTGGGGGAATAATTCACCCCTCCACTTT.

The CDR3 protein is CSATDRRTKTDTQYF. CDR3 in DNA: TGCAGTGCTACGGACAGGCGGACAAAAACAGATACGCAGTATTTT. The V call is TRBV20-1, the J call TRBJ2-3, with 7 bases lining up with TRBD1. There are 15 residues in the CDR3. J lost 3 bases, V lost 4 bases, and 10 bases had no gene match. Germline lookup yields CDR1 DFQATT and CDR2 SNEGSKA (reference sequence).

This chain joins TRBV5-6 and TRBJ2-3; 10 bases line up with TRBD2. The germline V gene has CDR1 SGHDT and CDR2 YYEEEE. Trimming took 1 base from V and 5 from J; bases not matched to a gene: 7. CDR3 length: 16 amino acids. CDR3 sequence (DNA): TGTGCCAGCAGCTTGACGAGCGGGAGGGCTGTAGATACGCAGTATTTT. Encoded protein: CASSLTSGRAVDTQYF.

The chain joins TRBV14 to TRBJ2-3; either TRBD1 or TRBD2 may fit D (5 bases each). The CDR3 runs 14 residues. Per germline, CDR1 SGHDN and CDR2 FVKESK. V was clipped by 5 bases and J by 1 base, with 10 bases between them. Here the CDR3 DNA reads TGTGCCAGCAGCAGGGACGTCGGCACAGATACGCAGTATTTT. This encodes CASSRDVGTDTQYF. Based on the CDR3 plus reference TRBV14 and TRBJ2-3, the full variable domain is EAGVTQFPSHSVIEKGQTVTLRCDPISGHDNLYWYRRVMGKEIKFLLHFVKESKQDESGMPNNRFLAERTGGTYSTLKVQPAELEDSGVYFCASSRDVGTDTQYFGPGTRLTVL.

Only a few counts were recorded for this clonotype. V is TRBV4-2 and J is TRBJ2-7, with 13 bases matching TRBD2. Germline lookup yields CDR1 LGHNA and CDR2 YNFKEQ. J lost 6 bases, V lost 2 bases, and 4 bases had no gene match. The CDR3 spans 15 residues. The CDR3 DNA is TGTGCCAGCAGCCAAACTAGCGGGAGGGCCGGCGAGCAGTACTTC. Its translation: CASSQTSGRAGEQYF.